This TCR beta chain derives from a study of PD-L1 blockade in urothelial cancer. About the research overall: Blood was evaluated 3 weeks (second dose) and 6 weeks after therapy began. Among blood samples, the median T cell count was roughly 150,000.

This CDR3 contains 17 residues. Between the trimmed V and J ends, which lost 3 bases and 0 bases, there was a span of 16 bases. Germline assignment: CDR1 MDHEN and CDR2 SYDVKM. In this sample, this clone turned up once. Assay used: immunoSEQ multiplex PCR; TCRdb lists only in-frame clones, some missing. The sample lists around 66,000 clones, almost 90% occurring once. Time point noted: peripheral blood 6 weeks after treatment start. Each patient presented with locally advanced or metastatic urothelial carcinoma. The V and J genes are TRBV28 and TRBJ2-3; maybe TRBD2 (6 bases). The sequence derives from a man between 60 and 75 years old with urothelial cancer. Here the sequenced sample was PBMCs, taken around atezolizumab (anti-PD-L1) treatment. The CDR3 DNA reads TGTGCCAGCAGTTTCCGGGGGAAATCCCCTAGCACAGATACGCAGTATTTT. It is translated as CASSFRGKSPSTDTQYF.